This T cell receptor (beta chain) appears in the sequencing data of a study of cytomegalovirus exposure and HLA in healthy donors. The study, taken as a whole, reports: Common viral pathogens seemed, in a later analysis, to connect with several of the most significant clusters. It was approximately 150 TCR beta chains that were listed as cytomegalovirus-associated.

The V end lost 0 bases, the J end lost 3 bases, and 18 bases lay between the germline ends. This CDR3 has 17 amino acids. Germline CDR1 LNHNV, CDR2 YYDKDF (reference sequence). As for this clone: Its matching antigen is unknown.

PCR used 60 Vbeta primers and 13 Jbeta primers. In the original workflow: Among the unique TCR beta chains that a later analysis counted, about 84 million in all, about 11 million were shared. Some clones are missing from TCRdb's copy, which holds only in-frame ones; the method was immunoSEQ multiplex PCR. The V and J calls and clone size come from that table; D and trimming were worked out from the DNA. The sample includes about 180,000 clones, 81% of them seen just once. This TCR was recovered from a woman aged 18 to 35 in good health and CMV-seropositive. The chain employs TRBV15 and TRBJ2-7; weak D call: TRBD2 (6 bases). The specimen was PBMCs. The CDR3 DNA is TGTGCCACCAGCAGAGATGCGTGGGGGGACCATAACTACGAGCAGTACTTC. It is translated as CATSRDAWGDHNYEQYF.